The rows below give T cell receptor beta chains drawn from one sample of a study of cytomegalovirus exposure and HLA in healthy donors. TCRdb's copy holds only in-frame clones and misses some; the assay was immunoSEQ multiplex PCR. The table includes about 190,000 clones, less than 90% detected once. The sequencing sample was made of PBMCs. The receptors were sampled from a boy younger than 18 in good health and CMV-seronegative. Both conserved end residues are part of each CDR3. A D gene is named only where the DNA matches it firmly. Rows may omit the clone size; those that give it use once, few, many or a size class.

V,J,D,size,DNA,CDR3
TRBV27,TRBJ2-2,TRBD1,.,TGTGCCAGCAGTTTATCGCACAGGGGCCACGGGGAGCTGTTTTTT,CASSLSHRGHGELFF
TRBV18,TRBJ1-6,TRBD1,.,TGTGCCAGCTCACCCGCCCCAGCAGGGGGTCATTCACCCCTCCACTTT,CASSPAPAGGHSPLHF
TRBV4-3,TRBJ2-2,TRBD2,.,TGCGCCAGCAGCCAAGCTAGCGGGGGGGCCGGGGAGCTGTTTTTT,CASSQASGGAGELFF
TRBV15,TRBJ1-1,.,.,TGTGCCACCAGGCTCGGGAACACTGAAGCTTTCTTT,CATRLGNTEAFF
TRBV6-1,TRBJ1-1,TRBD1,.,TGTGCCAGCAGTGGGATCGGACAGGTGAACACTGAAGCTTTCTTT,CASSGIGQVNTEAFF
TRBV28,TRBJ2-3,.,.,TGTGCCAGCAGTTTAAAACGGCGGGCAGCCGATACGCAGTATTTT,CASSLKRRAADTQYF
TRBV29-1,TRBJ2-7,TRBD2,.,TGCAGCGTGGGGGGACTAGCGGGAGCTTACGAGCAGTACTTC,CSVGGLAGAYEQYF
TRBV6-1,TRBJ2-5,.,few,TGTGCCATTCACCCGGCAGGGCTCCAAGAGACCCAGTACTTC,CAIHPAGLQETQYF
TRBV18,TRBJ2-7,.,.,TGTGCCAGCTCACCACAGGGGAAGGTTTGGGAGCAGTACTTC,CASSPQGKVWEQYF
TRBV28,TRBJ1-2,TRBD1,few,TGTGCCAGCAGTTCACAGGGGGGTGGCTACACCTTC,CASSSQGGGYTF
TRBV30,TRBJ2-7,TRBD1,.,TGTGCCTGGAGTGCGGGGACAGGGGGCTACGAGCAGTACTTC,CAWSAGTGGYEQYF
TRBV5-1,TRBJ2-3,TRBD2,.,TGCGCCAGCAGCTCCGGGACTACCTTAAATACGCAGTATTTT,CASSSGTTLNTQYF
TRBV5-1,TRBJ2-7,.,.,TGCGCCAGCAGCTTGGAGGTGCGGGACGAGCAGTACTTC,CASSLEVRDEQYF
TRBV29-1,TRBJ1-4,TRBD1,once,TGCAGCGTTGCGACAGGGGCCTTCAATGAAAAACTGTTTTTT,CSVATGAFNEKLFF
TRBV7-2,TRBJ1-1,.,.,TGTGCCAGCAGCTCCACCCGGAGCACTGAAGCTTTCTTT,CASSSTRSTEAFF
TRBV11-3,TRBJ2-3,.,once,TGTGCCAGCAGCCCACCATCGGGAGATACGCAGTATTTT,CASSPPSGDTQYF
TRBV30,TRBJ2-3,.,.,TGTGCCTGGAGTGGCGGGGCGGTCACAGATACGCAGTATTTT,CAWSGGAVTDTQYF
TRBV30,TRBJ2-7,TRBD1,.,TGTGCCTGGAGTCCCTTTAAACGGACAGGGTCCGAGCAGTACTTC,CAWSPFKRTGSEQYF
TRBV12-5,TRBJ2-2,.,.,TGTGCTAGCTCTGGAGGCGGGATTAACACCGGGGAGCTGTTTTTT,CASSGGGINTGELFF
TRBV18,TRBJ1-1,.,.,TGTGCCAGCTCCCCCGGGACAACTAGCACTGAAGCTTTCTTT,CASSPGTTSTEAFF
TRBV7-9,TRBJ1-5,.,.,TGTTCCAGCCAAGATGAGAATCAGCCCCAGCATTTT,CSSQDENQPQHF
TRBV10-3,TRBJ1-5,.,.,TGTGCCATCAGTGAGTCGGCGGGGGGTGGAAATCAGCCCCAGCATTTT,CAISESAGGGNQPQHF
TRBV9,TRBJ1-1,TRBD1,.,TGTGCCAGCAGCACCCGGACAGGTACTGAAGCTTTCTTT,CASSTRTGTEAFF
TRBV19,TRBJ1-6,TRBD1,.,TGTGCCAGTAGTTCGCAGACGACAGGGGCCTCCTATAATTCACCCCTCCACTTT,CASSSQTTGASYNSPLHF
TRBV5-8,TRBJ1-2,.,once,TGTGCCAGCAGCTTGGAGGGGGTCGGTGGCTACACCTTC,CASSLEGVGGYTF
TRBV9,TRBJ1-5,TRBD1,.,TGTGCCAGCAGCGAACAGGGGTTAGGGATTCAGCCCCAGCATTTT,CASSEQGLGIQPQHF
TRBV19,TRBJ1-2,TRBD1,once,TGTGCCAGTAGTAAGGGGACAGGGGTGAAGCTTGACTATGGCTACACCTTC,CASSKGTGVKLDYGYTF
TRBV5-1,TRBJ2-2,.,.,TGCGCCAGCAGCTTGGGGAGTACAGGGCCCGGGGAGCTGTTTTTT,CASSLGSTGPGELFF
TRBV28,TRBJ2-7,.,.,TGTGCCAGCAGAGCTCGAGAGGGTTACTACGAGCAGTACTTC,CASRAREGYYEQYF
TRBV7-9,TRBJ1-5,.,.,TGTGCCAGCAGCCATATAAGGGGGGAGGGTGGCAATCAGCCCCAGCATTTT,CASSHIRGEGGNQPQHF
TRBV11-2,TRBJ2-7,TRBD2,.,TGTGCCAGCGCGGGAGCCTACGAGCAGTACTTC,CASAGAYEQYF
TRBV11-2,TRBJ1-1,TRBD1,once,TGTGCCAGCAGCTCGACAGTAGCCGGGACAGGGGGCGAAAGGACTGAAGCTTTCTTT,CASSSTVAGTGGERTEAFF
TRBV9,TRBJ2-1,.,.,TGTGCCAGCAGAGGAGGGGATGAGCAGTTCTTC,CASRGGDEQFF
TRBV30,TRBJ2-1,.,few,TGTGCCTGGAGTGTGTTGGGGGCTGCCTACAATGAGCAGTTCTTC,CAWSVLGAAYNEQFF
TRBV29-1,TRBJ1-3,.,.,TGCAGCGTCGACAGTTCACTCTCTGGAAACACCATATATTTT,CSVDSSLSGNTIYF
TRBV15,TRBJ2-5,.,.,TGTGCCACCAGCTCCAAGACCGGGGAGCAAGAGACCCAGTACTTC,CATSSKTGEQETQYF
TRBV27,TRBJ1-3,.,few,TGTGCCAGCAGTTTCCGAGGGACTGGAAACACCATATATTTT,CASSFRGTGNTIYF
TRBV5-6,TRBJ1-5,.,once,TGTGCCAGCAGCCTCTACAGGGAGGGAAATCAGCCCCAGCATTTT,CASSLYREGNQPQHF
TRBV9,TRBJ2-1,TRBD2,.,TGTGCCAGCAGCGTAGAGGGTAGCGGGTACAATGAGCAGTTCTTC,CASSVEGSGYNEQFF
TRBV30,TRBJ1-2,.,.,TGTGCCTGGAGTGTTGGTCGCAGGACTAACTATGGCTACACCTTC,CAWSVGRRTNYGYTF
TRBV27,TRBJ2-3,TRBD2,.,TGTGCCAGCAGTTTTCAAAAACTAGGACTAGCGGGAGGGGTAGATACGCAGTATTTT,CASSFQKLGLAGGVDTQYF
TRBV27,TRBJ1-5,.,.,TGTGCCAGCAGTTCGCAGGGGCAGGCCCAGCATTTT,CASSSQGQAQHF